The rows below give T cell receptor beta chains drawn from one sample of a study of monozygotic twins with inflammatory bowel disease. TCRdb re-analyzed the 5' RACE reads; it lists each CDR3 protein once, without DNA. This repertoire includes some 190,000 distinct CDR3 sequences. Sequences were obtained from blood. The receptors here all came from a human donor with ulcerative colitis or Crohn's disease, or a healthy co-twin of an affected twin (not recorded which). Each CDR3 is given with its conserved first and last residue.

v_gene	j_gene	CDR3aa
TRBV9	TRBJ2-3	CASSVRPSTSWSTDTQYF
TRBV4-2	TRBJ1-2	CASSPNTVNLDYGYTF
TRBV4-2	TRBJ1-5	CASSQETTGAFSNQPQHF
TRBV19	TRBJ2-2	CASRSFLTGELFF
TRBV12-3/TRBV12-4	TRBJ2-1	CASKTSGAYNEQFF
TRBV12-3/TRBV12-4	TRBJ2-1	CASILAGGLAGPFF
TRBV7-8	TRBJ2-5	CASSLHNSGSSQETQYF
TRBV5-1	TRBJ2-1	CASSLARGYNEQFF
TRBV6-1	TRBJ2-1	CASSPGLDYNEQFF
TRBV29-1	TRBJ2-1	CSAIDRGRENEQFF
TRBV6-5	TRBJ2-5	CASSYMGWETQYF
TRBV9	TRBJ1-1	CATGKGQNTEAFF
TRBV19	TRBJ1-1	CATIRDRGLRAEAFF
TRBV6-1	TRBJ1-2	CASSERRTDNYGYTF
TRBV3-1	TRBJ1-1	CASSQNRGKTEAFF
TRBV19	TRBJ1-2	CASSTWDRDGYTF
TRBV5-6	TRBJ2-7	CASSTEDRGLSYEQYF
TRBV5-1	TRBJ2-3	CASSLGQGTSTDTQYF
TRBV10-3	TRBJ2-3	CAISESQREASSTDTQYF
TRBV7-9	TRBJ1-4	CASSGRQEEKLFF
TRBV5-1	TRBJ2-1	CASSLEGQPSYNEQFF
TRBV7-9	TRBJ2-3	CASTNSAGGPDTQYF
TRBV13	TRBJ2-3	CASSLARGTDTQYF
TRBV6-1	TRBJ2-5	CASSSRTGQETQYF
TRBV4-1	TRBJ1-4	CASSQAFSEEKLFF
TRBV11-3	TRBJ2-2	CASSLVGSGKLFF
TRBV4-1	TRBJ2-1	CASSLTPPGGLNEQFF
TRBV12-3/TRBV12-4	TRBJ2-2	CASSLRGDTGELFF
TRBV5-1	TRBJ1-1	CASSWTGEEIGTEAFF
TRBV20-1	TRBJ2-3	CSARASLAGGSTDTQYF
TRBV4-2	TRBJ1-2	CASSQPDTGNYGYTF
TRBV5-1	TRBJ2-2	CASTSGQGTNTGELFF
TRBV6-5	TRBJ1-5	CASSYSDRGGQPQHF
TRBV20-1	TRBJ2-7	CSAPLAGADTYEQYF
TRBV7-9	TRBJ2-3	CVSSPSGGTDTQYF
TRBV18	TRBJ1-1	CASSPNRQGTEAFF
TRBV7-3	TRBJ2-2	CASAMARLTGELFF
TRBV29-1	TRBJ1-1	CSGQGATGNTEAFF
TRBV7-9	TRBJ2-3	CASSLEVSTDTQYF
TRBV11-2	TRBJ2-5	CASSFQGAETQYF
TRBV10-3	TRBJ1-5	CAISESQGGNQPQHF
TRBV5-1	TRBJ2-7	CASSLGLASYEQYF
TRBV5-1	TRBJ1-2	CASSLVGQNGYTF
TRBV29-1	TRBJ2-3	CSVEANTDTQYF
TRBV7-8	TRBJ2-3	CASSSVGPSAADTQYF
TRBV29-1	TRBJ2-7	CSVTPGQGPYEQYF
TRBV2	TRBJ1-5	CASNGMSGSNQPQHF
TRBV7-2	TRBJ2-7	CASSLDGTTYEQYF
TRBV7-2	TRBJ1-1	CASSLATNPTEAFF
TRBV4-2	TRBJ1-2	CASSQDWLVLPGLGGYTF
TRBV28	TRBJ2-1	CASSSKPEKGNEQFF
TRBV5-1	TRBJ1-1	CASSSQDRMNTEAFF
TRBV7-9	TRBJ1-2	CASSLADPELYGYTF
TRBV30	TRBJ2-1	CAWSLGYNEQFF
TRBV5-5	TRBJ2-3	CASSPGQGNTDTQYF
TRBV7-2	TRBJ1-2	CASSASRNPDGYTF
TRBV7-2	TRBJ2-2	CASGSNTGELFF
TRBV15	TRBJ1-6	CATSSDRGNSPLHF